This T cell receptor beta chain originates from a study of cytomegalovirus exposure and HLA in healthy donors. Germline-derived CDR1 and CDR2 are MGHDK and SYGVNS. The CDR3 is 12 amino acids. The V end was cut by 1 base, the J end by 5 bases, with 6 bases between. Study-wide points: Being productive about 87% or about 30% of the time was typical of most TCR beta V segments in an earlier analysis. HLA allele associations emerged for 16,951 TCR beta sequences in a later analysis, at 0.05 false discovery rate. The study put 150 to 200 TCR beta chains on its list as cytomegalovirus-associated.

A remark on this clone: The target antigen is unknown.

In the PCR, 60 Vbeta and 13 Jbeta primers were used. Clones were sequenced by immunoSEQ multiplex PCR, and TCRdb holds only the in-frame ones, with some missing. The sample shows under 200,000 clones, roughly 85% of them seen only once. V gene TRBV25-1 combines with J gene TRBJ2-7; D unclear. Material: PBMCs. The sequence was collected from a woman between 50 and 59 years old in good health and CMV-seronegative. The CDR3 region is CASSELGNEQYF. In DNA, the CDR3 is TGTGCCAGCAGTGAATTGGGCAACGAGCAGTACTTC.